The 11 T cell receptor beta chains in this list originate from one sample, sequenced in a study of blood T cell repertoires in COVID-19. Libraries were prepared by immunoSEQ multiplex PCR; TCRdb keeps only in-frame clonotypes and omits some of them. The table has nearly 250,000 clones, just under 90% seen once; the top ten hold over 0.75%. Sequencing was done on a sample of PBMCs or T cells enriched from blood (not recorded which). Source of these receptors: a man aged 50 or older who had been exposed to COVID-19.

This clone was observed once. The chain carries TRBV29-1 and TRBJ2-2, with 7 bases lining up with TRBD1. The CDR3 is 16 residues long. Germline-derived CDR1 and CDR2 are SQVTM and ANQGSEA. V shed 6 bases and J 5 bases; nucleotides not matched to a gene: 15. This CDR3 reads CSVLTGFGGFTGELFF. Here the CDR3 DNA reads TGCAGCGTCCTGACAGGGTTCGGTGGTTTTACCGGGGAGCTGTTTTTT.

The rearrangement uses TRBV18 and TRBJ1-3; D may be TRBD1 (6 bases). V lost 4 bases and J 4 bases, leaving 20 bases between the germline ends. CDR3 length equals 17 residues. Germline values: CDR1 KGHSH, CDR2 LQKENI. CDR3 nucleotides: TGTGCCAGCTCACATTTTGCCGGGACACCCCAAGGAAACACCATATATTTT. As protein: CASSHFAGTPQGNTIYF.

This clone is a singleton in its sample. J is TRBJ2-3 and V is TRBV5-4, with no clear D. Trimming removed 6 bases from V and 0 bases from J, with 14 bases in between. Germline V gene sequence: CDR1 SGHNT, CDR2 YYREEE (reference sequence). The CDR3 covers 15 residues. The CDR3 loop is CASTLDLSSTDTQYF. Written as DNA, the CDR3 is TGTGCCAGCACCCTCGACTTATCTAGCACAGATACGCAGTATTTT.

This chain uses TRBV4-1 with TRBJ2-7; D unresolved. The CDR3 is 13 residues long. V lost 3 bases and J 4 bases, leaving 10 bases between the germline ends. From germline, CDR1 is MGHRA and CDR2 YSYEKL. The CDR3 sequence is CASSQVGRYEQYF. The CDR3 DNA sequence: TGCGCCAGCAGCCAGGTAGGCAGGTACGAGCAGTACTTC.

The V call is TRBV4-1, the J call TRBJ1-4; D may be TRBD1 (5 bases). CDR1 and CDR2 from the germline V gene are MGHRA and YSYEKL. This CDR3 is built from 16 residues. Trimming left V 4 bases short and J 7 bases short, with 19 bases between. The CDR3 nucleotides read TGCGCCAGCAGCCTCACACAGGTTCGTTCGGGTGAAAAACTGTTTTTT. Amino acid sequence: CASSLTQVRSGEKLFF.

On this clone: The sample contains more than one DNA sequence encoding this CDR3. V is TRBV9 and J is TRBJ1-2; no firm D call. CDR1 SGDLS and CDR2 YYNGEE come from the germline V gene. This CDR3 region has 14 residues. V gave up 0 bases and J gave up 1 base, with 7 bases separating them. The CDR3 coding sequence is TGTGCCAGCAGCGTAGTTGGCAGTAACTATGGCTACACCTTC. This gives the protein CASSVVGSNYGYTF.

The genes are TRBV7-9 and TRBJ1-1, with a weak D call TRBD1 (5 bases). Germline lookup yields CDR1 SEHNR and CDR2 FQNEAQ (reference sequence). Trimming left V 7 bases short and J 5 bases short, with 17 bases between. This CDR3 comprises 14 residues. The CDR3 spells CASTATRVVTEAFF. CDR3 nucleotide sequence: TGTGCCAGCACCGCAACCAGGGTGGTTACTGAAGCTTTCTTT.

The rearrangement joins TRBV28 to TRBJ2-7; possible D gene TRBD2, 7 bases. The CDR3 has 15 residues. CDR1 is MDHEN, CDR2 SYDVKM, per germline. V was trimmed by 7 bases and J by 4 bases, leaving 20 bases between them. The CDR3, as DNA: TGTGCCAGCATAACTGGGGGGGGGCCCCTATACGAGCAGTACTTC. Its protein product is CASITGGGPLYEQYF.

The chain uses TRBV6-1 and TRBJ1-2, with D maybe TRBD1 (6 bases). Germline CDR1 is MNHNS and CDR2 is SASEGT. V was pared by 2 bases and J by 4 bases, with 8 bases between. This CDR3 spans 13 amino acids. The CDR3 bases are TGTGCCAGCAGTGAAAGGGGGACCTATGGCTACACCTTC. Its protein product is CASSERGTYGYTF.

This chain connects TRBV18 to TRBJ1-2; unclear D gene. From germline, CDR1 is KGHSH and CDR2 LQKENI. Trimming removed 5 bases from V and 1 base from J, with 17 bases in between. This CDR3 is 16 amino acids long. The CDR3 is CASSRVARDINYGYTF. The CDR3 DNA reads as TGTGCCAGCTCAAGAGTCGCCCGGGATATTAACTATGGCTACACCTTC.

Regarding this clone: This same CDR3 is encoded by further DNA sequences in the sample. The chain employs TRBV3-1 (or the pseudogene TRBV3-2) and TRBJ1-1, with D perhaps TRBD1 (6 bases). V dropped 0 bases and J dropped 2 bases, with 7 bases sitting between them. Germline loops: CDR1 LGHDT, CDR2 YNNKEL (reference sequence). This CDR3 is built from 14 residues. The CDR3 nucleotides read TGTGCCAGCAGCCAAGACAGGGGAAACACTGAAGCTTTCTTT. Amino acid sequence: CASSQDRGNTEAFF.